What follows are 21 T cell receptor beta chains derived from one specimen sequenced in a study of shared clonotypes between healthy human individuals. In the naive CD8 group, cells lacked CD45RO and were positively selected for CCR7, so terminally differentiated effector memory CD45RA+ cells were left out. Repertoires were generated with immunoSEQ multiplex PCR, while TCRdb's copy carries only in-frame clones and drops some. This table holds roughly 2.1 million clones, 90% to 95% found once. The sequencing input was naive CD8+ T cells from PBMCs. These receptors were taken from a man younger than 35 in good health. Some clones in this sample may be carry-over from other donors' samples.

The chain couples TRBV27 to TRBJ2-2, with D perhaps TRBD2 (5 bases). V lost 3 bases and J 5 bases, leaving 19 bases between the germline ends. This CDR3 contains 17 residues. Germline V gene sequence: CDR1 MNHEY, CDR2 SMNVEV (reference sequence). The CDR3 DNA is TGTGCCAGCAGTTTGAGGGCTAGTGGCCCAAGGACCGGGGAGCTGTTTTTT. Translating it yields CASSLRASGPRTGELFF.

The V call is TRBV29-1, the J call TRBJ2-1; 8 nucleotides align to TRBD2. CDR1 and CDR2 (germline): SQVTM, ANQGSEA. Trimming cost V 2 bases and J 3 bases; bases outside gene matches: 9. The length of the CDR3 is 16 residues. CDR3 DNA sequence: TGCAGCGTTGAATTAGGGCTAGCGGGTATCTACAATGAGCAGTTCTTC. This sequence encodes CSVELGLAGIYNEQFF.

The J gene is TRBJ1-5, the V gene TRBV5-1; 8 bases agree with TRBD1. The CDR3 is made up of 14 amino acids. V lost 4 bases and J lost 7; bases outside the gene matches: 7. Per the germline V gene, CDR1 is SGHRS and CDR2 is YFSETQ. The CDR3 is CASSERTGTQPQHF. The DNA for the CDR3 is TGCGCCAGCAGCGAGAGGACAGGGACGCAGCCCCAGCATTTT.

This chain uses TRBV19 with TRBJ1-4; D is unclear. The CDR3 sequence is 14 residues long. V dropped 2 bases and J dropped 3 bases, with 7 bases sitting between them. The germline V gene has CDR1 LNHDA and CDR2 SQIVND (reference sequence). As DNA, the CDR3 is TGTGCCAGTAGTATAAGGCCGGCTAATGAAAAACTGTTTTTT. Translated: CASSIRPANEKLFF.

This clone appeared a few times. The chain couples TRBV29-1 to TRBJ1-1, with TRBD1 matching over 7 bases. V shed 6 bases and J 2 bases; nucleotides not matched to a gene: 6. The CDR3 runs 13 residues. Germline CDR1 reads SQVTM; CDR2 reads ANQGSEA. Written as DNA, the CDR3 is TGCAGCGTCGAACAGGGGACTAACACTGAAGCTTTCTTT. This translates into CSVEQGTNTEAFF.

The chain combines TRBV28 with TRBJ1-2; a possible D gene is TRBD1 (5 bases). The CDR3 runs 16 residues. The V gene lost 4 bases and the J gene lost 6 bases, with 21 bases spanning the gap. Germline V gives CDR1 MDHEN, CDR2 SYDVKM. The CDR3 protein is CASSYLSARRGDGYTF. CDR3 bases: TGTGCCAGCAGTTACCTCTCCGCGAGACGGGGGGATGGCTACACCTTC.

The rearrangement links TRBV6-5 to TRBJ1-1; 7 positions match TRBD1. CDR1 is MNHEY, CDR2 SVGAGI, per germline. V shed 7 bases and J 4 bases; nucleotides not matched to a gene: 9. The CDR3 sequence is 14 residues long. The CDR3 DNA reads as TGTGCCAGCAAACACAGGGGCGCGGGCACTGAAGCTTTCTTT. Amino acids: CASKHRGAGTEAFF.

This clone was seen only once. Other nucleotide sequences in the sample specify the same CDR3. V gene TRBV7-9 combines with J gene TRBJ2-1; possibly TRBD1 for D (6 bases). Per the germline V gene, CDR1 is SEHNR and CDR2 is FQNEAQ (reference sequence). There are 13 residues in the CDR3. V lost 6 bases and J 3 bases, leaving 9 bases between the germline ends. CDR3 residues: CASSPDSYNEQFF. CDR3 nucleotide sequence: TGTGCCAGCAGTCCGGACAGCTACAATGAGCAGTTCTTC.

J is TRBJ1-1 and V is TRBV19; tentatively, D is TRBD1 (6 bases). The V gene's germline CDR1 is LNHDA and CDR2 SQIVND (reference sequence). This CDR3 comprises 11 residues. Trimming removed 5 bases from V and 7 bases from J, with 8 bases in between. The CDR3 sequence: CASSGGVEAFF. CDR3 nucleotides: TGTGCCAGTAGTGGGGGCGTTGAAGCTTTCTTT.

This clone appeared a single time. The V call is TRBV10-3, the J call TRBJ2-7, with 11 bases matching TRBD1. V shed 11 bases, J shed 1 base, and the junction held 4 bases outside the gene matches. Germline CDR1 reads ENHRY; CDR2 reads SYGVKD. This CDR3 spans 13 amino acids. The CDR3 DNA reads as TGTGCCGCGAGGGACAGGGGGTCCTACGAGCAGTACTTC. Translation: CAARDRGSYEQYF.

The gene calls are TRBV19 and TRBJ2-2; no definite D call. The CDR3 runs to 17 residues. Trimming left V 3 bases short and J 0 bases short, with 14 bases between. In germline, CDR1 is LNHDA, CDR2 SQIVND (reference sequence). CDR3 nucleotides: TGTGCCAGTAGTATTTTCAGTGGGTGGACGAACACCGGGGAGCTGTTTTTT. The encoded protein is CASSIFSGWTNTGELFF.

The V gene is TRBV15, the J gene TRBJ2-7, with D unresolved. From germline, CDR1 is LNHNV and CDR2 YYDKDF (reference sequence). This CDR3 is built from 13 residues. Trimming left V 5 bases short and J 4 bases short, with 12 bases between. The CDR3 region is CATSLPEGYEQYF. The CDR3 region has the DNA TGTGCCACCAGCTTACCGGAAGGGTACGAGCAGTACTTC.

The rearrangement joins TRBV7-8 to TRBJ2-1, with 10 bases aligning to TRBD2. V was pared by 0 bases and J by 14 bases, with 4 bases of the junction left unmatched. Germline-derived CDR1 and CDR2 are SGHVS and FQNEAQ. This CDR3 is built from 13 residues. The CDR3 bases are TGTGCCAGCAGCTTAGCGAGGCTAGCGGGAGAGTTCTTC. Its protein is CASSLARLAGEFF.

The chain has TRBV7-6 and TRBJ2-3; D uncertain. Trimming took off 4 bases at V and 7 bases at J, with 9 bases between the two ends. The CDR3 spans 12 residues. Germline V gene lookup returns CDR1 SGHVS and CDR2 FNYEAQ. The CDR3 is CASSSSAYTQYF. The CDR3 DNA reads TGTGCCAGCAGCTCCAGCGCCTATACGCAGTATTTT.

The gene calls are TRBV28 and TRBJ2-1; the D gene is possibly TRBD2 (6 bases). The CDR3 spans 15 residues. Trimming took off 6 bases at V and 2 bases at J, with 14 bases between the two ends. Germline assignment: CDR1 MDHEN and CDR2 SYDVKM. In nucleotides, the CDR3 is TGTGCCAGCAGCCATCGGGAGACCCCCTACAATGAGCAGTTCTTC. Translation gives CASSHRETPYNEQFF.

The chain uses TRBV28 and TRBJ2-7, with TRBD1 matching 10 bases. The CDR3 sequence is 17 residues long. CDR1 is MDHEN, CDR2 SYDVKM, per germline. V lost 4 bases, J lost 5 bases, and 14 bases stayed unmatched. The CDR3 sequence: CASSSVKTGGDYNEQYF. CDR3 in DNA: TGTGCCAGCAGTTCCGTAAAGACAGGGGGCGATTATAACGAGCAGTACTTC.

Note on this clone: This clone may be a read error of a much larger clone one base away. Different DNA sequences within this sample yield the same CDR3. The chain's CDR3 is CASSASSYNEQFF. CDR3 nucleotides: TGTGCCAGTAGTGCCAGCTCCTACAATGAGCAGTTCTTC. The chain recombines TRBV19 with TRBJ2-1, with D unclear. The germline CDR1 and CDR2 sequences are LNHDA and SQIVND (reference sequence). V lost 5 bases and J lost 0, with 5 bases in between. The CDR3 is made up of 13 amino acids.

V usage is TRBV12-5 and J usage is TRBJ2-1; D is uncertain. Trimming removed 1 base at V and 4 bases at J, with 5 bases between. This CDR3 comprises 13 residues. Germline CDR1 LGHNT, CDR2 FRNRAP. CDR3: CASGLGDYNEQFF. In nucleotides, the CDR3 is TGTGCTAGTGGTTTGGGAGATTACAATGAGCAGTTCTTC.

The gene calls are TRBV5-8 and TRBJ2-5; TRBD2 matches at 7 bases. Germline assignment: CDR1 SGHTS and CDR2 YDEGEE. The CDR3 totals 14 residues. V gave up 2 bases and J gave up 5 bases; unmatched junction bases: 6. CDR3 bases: TGTGCCAGCAGCTTAAGGCGGGAGACGGAGACCCAGTACTTC. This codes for CASSLRRETETQYF.

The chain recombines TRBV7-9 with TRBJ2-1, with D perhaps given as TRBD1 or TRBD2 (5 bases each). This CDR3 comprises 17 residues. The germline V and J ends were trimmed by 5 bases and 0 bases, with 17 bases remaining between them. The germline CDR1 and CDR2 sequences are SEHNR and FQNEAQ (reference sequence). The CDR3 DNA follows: TGTGCCAGCAGCACCGTCTTGGGGGATCCCTCCTACAATGAGCAGTTCTTC. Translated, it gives CASSTVLGDPSYNEQFF.

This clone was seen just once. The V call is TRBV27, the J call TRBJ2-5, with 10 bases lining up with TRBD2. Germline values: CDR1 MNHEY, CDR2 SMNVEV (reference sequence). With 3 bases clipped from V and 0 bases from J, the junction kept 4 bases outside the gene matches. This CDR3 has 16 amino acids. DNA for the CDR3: TGTGCCAGCAGTTTTTCAGCGGGGGGGTACCAAGAGACCCAGTACTTC. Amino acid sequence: CASSFSAGGYQETQYF.